This T cell receptor beta chain was identified during a study of blood T cell repertoires in COVID-19. On the study more broadly: Samples of COVID-19 (acute and convalescent) were obtained from the United States, Italy and Spain. The cDNA or gDNA used as material had been derived from T cells, B-cell-depleted T cells, or PBMCs.

How the authors handled the data: By means of reference gene primer amplification, nucleated cell counts were estimated. Generated by immunoSEQ multiplex PCR, the TCRdb table keeps only in-frame clones and is missing some. V and J calls and clone size come straight from that table; D and trimming were deduced from the DNA. The sample carries 98,000 or so clones, around 81% recorded once. Germline loops: CDR1 SGHTS, CDR2 YDEGEE. CDR3 size: 13 residues. V shed 2 bases and J shed 8 bases, with 13 bases lying between them. The gene calls are TRBV5-8 and TRBJ1-1; D gene unclear. The clonotype comes from a woman aged 70-85 years with acute or convalescent COVID-19. The sample was peripheral blood. The CDR3 here is CASSLQANREAFF. The CDR3 DNA is TGTGCCAGCAGCTTACAAGCGAATAGGGAAGCTTTCTTT.